This T cell receptor (beta chain) was observed in a study of T and B cells in COVID-19 patients. Study-level background: Most recovered patients had mild to moderate COVID-19 treated as outpatients. Active-infection patients were older, median roughly 67 years, than recovered patients, median approximately 35 years.

This clonotype was counted a few times. Per germline, CDR1 SGHRS and CDR2 YFSETQ. V was clipped by 0 bases and J by 0 bases, with 13 bases between them. This CDR3 contains 18 residues. From blood, roughly 220-550 ng of genomic DNA served as TRB template. TRB rearrangements were amplified by multiplex PCR with BIOMED2 TRB-A/B primers. TCRdb re-called the multiplex PCR reads through MiXCR, storing one row per CDR3 protein. This table holds more than 9,000 distinct CDR3 sequences, roughly 30% found once. Sequencing was carried out using blood. The source of this sequence is a human donor who had recovered from COVID-19. This chain joins TRBV5-1 and TRBJ2-6; unclear D gene. The CDR3 loop is CASSLAGTPRSGANVLTF. For the CDR3, the DNA is TGCGCCAGCAGCTTGGCCGGAACCCCCCGCTCTGGGGCCAACGTCCTGACTTTC.